This is a list of T cell receptor beta chains from one sample in a study of blood T cell repertoires in COVID-19. Assay used: immunoSEQ multiplex PCR; TCRdb lists only in-frame clones, some missing. The data show 210,000 or so clones, about 83% seen once. The specimen sequenced was peripheral blood. The receptors shown here come from a man in his fifties with active or convalescent COVID-19. Each CDR3 is given with its conserved first and last residue. Each record gives: V gene, J gene, clone size, D gene, CDR3 protein, CDR3 DNA. D genes are given only for firm matches. Size is stated for part of the rows, as once, few or many counts, or as a class when the clone is expanded.

TRBV6-1	TRBJ1-3	-	-	CASSETGRVGNTIYF	TGTGCCAGCAGTGAAACAGGGCGGGTTGGTAACACCATATATTTT
TRBV28	TRBJ2-1	once	TRBD2	CASSFGGSYNEQFF	TGTGCCAGCAGTTTCGGGGGGTCCTACAATGAGCAGTTCTTC
TRBV6-1	TRBJ2-7	-	-	CASSDPRLLLGKYEQYF	TGTGCCAGCAGTGACCCGAGACTACTCCTAGGCAAGTACGAGCAGTACTTC
TRBV19	TRBJ1-2	-	TRBD1	CASQPQGTNYGYTF	TGTGCCAGTCAGCCACAGGGGACTAACTATGGCTACACCTTC
TRBV3-1/TRBV3-2	TRBJ1-5	-	TRBD1	CASSHTGTGEYQPQHF	TGTGCCAGCAGCCACACCGGGACAGGGGAATATCAGCCCCAGCATTTT
TRBV5-1	TRBJ2-1	-	TRBD2	CASSLREGISYNEQFF	TGCGCCAGCAGCTTGCGGGAGGGTATCTCCTACAATGAGCAGTTCTTC
TRBV27	TRBJ2-7	-	TRBD2	CASSSIAGGTAYEQYF	TGTGCCAGCAGTTCAATAGCGGGAGGGACGGCCTACGAGCAGTACTTC
TRBV27	TRBJ2-3	once	TRBD2	CASSPGLAGLDTQYF	TGTGCCAGCAGTCCCGGACTAGCGGGGTTAGATACGCAGTATTTT
TRBV28	TRBJ1-2	-	-	CASLGVVGTTNYGYTF	TGTGCCAGCTTAGGGGTTGTGGGCACTACTAACTATGGCTACACCTTC
TRBV4-1	TRBJ1-4	once	TRBD1	CASSQTGANEKLFF	TGCGCCAGCAGCCAAACAGGGGCTAATGAAAAACTGTTTTTT
TRBV11-3	TRBJ2-3	-	TRBD1	CASSTGQASTDTQYF	TGTGCCAGCAGCACCGGACAGGCCAGCACAGATACGCAGTATTTT
TRBV6-5	TRBJ2-2	-	TRBD1	CASSQGSANTGELFF	TGTGCCAGTTCACAGGGGAGCGCGAACACCGGGGAGCTGTTTTTT
TRBV5-1	TRBJ2-7	-	-	CASSLGRGRAYEQYF	TGCGCCAGCAGCTTGGGCCGTGGCAGAGCGTACGAGCAGTACTTC
TRBV28	TRBJ1-1	-	TRBD1	CASSKGTGDMNTEAFF	TGTGCCAGCAGTAAGGGGACAGGAGACATGAACACTGAAGCTTTCTTT
TRBV29-1	TRBJ2-1	-	TRBD2	CSVPRLAGNNEQFF	TGCAGCGTCCCCAGACTAGCGGGAAACAATGAGCAGTTCTTC
TRBV2	TRBJ2-7	-	TRBD1	CASSGRDRGPYEQYF	TGTGCCAGCAGTGGCCGGGACAGGGGGCCCTACGAGCAGTACTTC